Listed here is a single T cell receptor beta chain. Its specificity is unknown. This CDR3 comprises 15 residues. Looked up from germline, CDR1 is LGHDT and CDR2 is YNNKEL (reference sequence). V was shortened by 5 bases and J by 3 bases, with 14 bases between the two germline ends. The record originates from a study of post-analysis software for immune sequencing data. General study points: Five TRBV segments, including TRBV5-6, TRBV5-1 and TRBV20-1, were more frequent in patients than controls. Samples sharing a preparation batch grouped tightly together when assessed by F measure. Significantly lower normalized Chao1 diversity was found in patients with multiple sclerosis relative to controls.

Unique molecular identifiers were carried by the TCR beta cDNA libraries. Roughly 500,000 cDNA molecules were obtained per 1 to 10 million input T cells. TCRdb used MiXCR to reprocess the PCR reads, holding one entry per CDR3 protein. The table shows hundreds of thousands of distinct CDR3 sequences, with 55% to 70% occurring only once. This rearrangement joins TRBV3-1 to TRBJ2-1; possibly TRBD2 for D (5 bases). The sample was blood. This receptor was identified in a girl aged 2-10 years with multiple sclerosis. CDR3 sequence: CASSWASSLYNEQFF. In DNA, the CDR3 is TGTGCCAGCAGCTGGGCTTCTAGCCTCTACAATGAGCAGTTCTTC.